A single sample gave rise to the 17 T cell receptor beta chains below, sequenced in a study of graft-versus-host responses after intestinal transplantation. Produced via immunoSEQ multiplex PCR; TCRdb's table is partial and in-frame only. Of fewer than 20,000 clones in the sample, 80% were seen once. Once graft tissue had been processed, intraepithelial and lamina propria lymphocytes were released. Sequencing was performed on ileum tissue, taken approximately 110 days after intestinal transplant. Receptors were obtained from a human patient who received an intestinal transplant, so some T cells may come from the graft donor.

This chain links TRBV7-9 with TRBJ2-7, with D unclear. Germline assignment: CDR1 SEHNR and CDR2 FQNEAQ (reference sequence). The germline V and J ends were trimmed by 1 base and 5 bases, with 15 bases remaining between them. The CDR3 length is 15 residues. The CDR3 here is CASSLVLSGINEQYF. The DNA of the CDR3 is TGTGCCAGCAGCTTAGTTCTCTCTGGGATTAACGAGCAGTACTTC. The whole variable domain, remainder taken from reference TRBV7-9 and TRBJ2-7, is DTGVSQNPRHKITKRGQNVTFRCDPISEHNRLYWYRQTLGQGPEFLTYFQNEAQLEKSRLLSDRFSAERPKGSFSTLEIQRTEQGDSAMYLCASSLVLSGINEQYFGPGTRLTVT.

This clone has only a few counts. The chain uses TRBV21-1 and TRBJ1-6. TRBV21-1 is a pseudogene. The CDR3 has 14 residues. This CDR3 is CASSKGRRGWALHF. CDR3 sequence (DNA): TGTGCCAGCAGCAAAGGTAGGAGGGGGTGGGCCCTCCACTTT.

V is TRBV6-1 and J is TRBJ2-7; weak D call: TRBD1 (6 bases). V lost 7 bases, J lost 5 bases, and 15 bases lay in between. Germline lookup yields CDR1 MNHNS and CDR2 SASEGT. The CDR3 has 13 residues. CDR3 nucleotide sequence: TGTGCCAGCAATCAGGGGATAGTGGACGAGCAGTACTTC. Translation: CASNQGIVDEQYF.

Only one count was recorded for this clone. The gene calls are TRBV28 and TRBJ1-2; no firm D call. The CDR3 loop spans 12 amino acids. Looked up from germline, CDR1 is MDHEN and CDR2 is SYDVKM. Between the trimmed V and J ends, which lost 3 bases and 8 bases, there was a span of 10 bases. CDR3 nucleotides: TGTGCCAGCAGTTTTCCCGCTAGGGGCTACACCTTC. This sequence encodes CASSFPARGYTF.

The V gene is TRBV4-3, the J gene TRBJ1-1; 10 bases match TRBD1. Germline lookup yields CDR1 LGHNA and CDR2 YSLEER. Trimming removed 4 bases from V and 4 bases from J; junction bases left unmatched: 6. The CDR3 totals 15 residues. The CDR3 DNA reads as TGCGCCAGCAGCCCCTGGGACAGGGGCGGCACTGAAGCTTTCTTT. Amino acids: CASSPWDRGGTEAFF.

The chain is built from TRBV11-3 and TRBJ2-1, with D perhaps TRBD1 or TRBD2 (5 bases each). This CDR3 comprises 15 residues. In germline, CDR1 is SGHNT, CDR2 YENEEA. With 5 bases removed from V and 4 bases from J, the gap between germline ends came to 15 bases. The CDR3 sequence: CASSLSGPKYNEQFF. CDR3 nucleotides: TGTGCCAGCAGCCTCTCGGGGCCGAAGTACAATGAGCAGTTCTTC.

This clone was seen only once. This chain uses TRBV6-5 with TRBJ1-5; D is possibly TRBD1 (5 bases). The CDR3 covers 14 residues. Trimming stripped 7 bases from V and 4 bases from J, with 14 bases between. Germline V gives CDR1 MNHEY, CDR2 SVGAGI. The CDR3 spells CASILVWGNQPQHF. CDR3 DNA: TGTGCCAGCATCCTTGTCTGGGGGAATCAGCCCCAGCATTTT.

This clone was seen a handful of times. This rearrangement joins TRBV7-8 to TRBJ1-2, with D unclear. This CDR3 spans 13 amino acids. Trimming took off 4 bases at V and 4 bases at J, with 10 bases between the two ends. The germline V gene has CDR1 SGHVS and CDR2 FQNEAQ. DNA for the CDR3: TGTGCCAGCAGCTCCTCGGACGCCTATGGCTACACCTTC. Protein sequence: CASSSSDAYGYTF.

The V and J genes are TRBV6-6 and TRBJ2-7; D is possibly TRBD2 (5 bases). Per the germline V gene, CDR1 is MNHNY and CDR2 is SVGAGI (reference sequence). This CDR3 has 13 amino acids. Trimming stripped 5 bases from V and 6 bases from J, with 14 bases between. In nucleotides, the CDR3 is TGTGCCAGCAGTCCCGTCAGCGAGGGCGAGCAGTACTTC. Residues: CASSPVSEGEQYF.

This clone was counted between two and nine times. The V and J genes are TRBV5-8 and TRBJ1-3, with no clear D. The CDR3 spans 14 residues. V was trimmed by 5 bases and J by 4 bases, leaving 13 bases between them. Germline CDR1 and CDR2: SGHTS and YDEGEE. The DNA for the CDR3 is TGTGCCAGCAGTCTCCCTAGGTGGGGAAACACCATATATTTT. Protein sequence: CASSLPRWGNTIYF.

The J gene is TRBJ2-7, the V gene TRBV28; perhaps TRBD2 as D (5 bases). This CDR3 spans 17 amino acids. Trimming removed 7 bases from V and 1 base from J, with 23 bases in between. Per germline, CDR1 MDHEN and CDR2 SYDVKM. The CDR3 sequence: CASNFTKRRSLSYEQYF. DNA of the CDR3: TGTGCCAGCAATTTCACCAAAAGGAGGTCACTATCCTACGAGCAGTACTTC.

Turning to this clone: At one of its ends the junction is not consistent with the germline gene, which may arise from a read error. The rearrangement uses TRBV30 and TRBJ2-5, with 8 bases identical to TRBD2. Germline-derived CDR1 and CDR2 are GTSNPN and SVGIG (reference sequence). The CDR3 has 14 residues. The CDR3 loop is CAWRTSRMQGTQYF. CDR3 nucleotide sequence: TGTGCCTGGCGGACTAGCAGAATGCAAGGGACCCAGTACTTC. Full variable domain (outside the CDR3, taken from reference TRBV30 and TRBJ2-5): SQTIHQWPATLVQPVGSPLSLECTVEGTSNPNLYWYRQAAGRGLQLLFYSVGIGQISSEVPQNLSASRPQDRQFILSSKKLLLSDSGFYLCAWRTSRMQGTQYFGPGTRLLVL.

This clone was seen more than once but under ten times. The rearrangement uses TRBV6-5 and TRBJ1-1; D not certain. The CDR3 is made up of 13 amino acids. Germline values: CDR1 MNHEY, CDR2 SVGAGI. Trimming pared 1 base from V and 1 base from J, leaving 4 bases between. The CDR3 DNA is TGTGCCAGCAGTTACTTTGGGAACACTGAAGCTTTCTTT. As protein: CASSYFGNTEAFF.

V is TRBV6-1 and J is TRBJ2-1; no firm D call. The germline CDR1 and CDR2 sequences are MNHNS and SASEGT. The CDR3 covers 11 residues. Trimming removed 9 bases at V and 9 bases at J, with 12 bases between. DNA for the CDR3: TGTGCCAGTGAAAGGTGGATTGAGCAGTTCTTC. Amino acid sequence: CASERWIEQFF.

This clone was seen more than once but under ten times. This chain joins TRBV5-4 and TRBJ1-1, with a possible D match to TRBD1 (6 bases). In germline, CDR1 is SGHNT, CDR2 YYREEE (reference sequence). V lost 4 bases, J lost 8 bases, and 12 bases lay in between. This CDR3 comprises 12 residues. The CDR3 loop is CASSPSGQEAFF. The CDR3 DNA reads as TGTGCCAGCAGCCCTAGTGGACAGGAAGCTTTCTTT. Full variable domain (missing parts from reference TRBV5-4 and TRBJ1-1): ETGVTQSPTHLIKTRGQQVTLRCSSQSGHNTVSWYQQALGQGPQFIFQYYREEENGRGNFPPRFSGLQFPNYSSELNVNALELDDSALYLCASSPSGQEAFFGQGTRLTVV.

This clone was observed a single time. The chain uses TRBV10-2 and TRBJ1-2; no firm D call. The germline V and J ends were trimmed by 3 bases and 4 bases, with 21 bases remaining between them. Germline V gives CDR1 WSHSY, CDR2 SAAADI. This CDR3 comprises 17 residues. CDR3 bases: TGCGCCAGCAGTGAACTGCTACTTCGGAGCGTCGGCTATGGCTACACCTTC. This translates into CASSELLLRSVGYGYTF.

This clone appeared a few times. The genes are TRBV5-4 and TRBJ2-5; 7 nucleotides align to TRBD1. This CDR3 contains 14 residues. Germline V gives CDR1 SGHNT, CDR2 YYREEE (reference sequence). With V trimmed by 4 bases and J by 4 bases, 7 bases remained unmatched. As DNA, the CDR3 is TGTGCCAGCAGCAGGGGGCAGGGTGGAGAGACCCAGTACTTC. Translated, it gives CASSRGQGGETQYF.